These T cell receptor beta chains were read from a single sample in a study of vaccination effects on CD4 cells after COVID-19. Antigen specificity for these receptors is unknown. The table came from immunoSEQ multiplex PCR; TCRdb's copy has only in-frame clones and leaves some out. The sample includes 43,000 or so clones, roughly two thirds seen only once; the top ten take over 6.5%. Sequences were derived from CD4+ T cells from PBMCs cultured without peptide, sampled after COVID-19 vaccination. Receptors were obtained from a human donor who received a COVID-19 vaccine. The CDR3 runs from the conserved cysteine through the conserved F or W. Fields, in order: clone size, V gene, D gene, J gene, CDR3 protein, CDR3 DNA. The D gene is left open where the match is weak. Some rows mark clone size as missing; the rest say once, few, many or name a class of expanded clone.

abundance: once; v_gene: TRBV4-2; d_gene: .; j_gene: TRBJ1-1; CDR3aa: CASSQDNRPNTEAFF; CDR3nt: TGTGCCAGCAGCCAAGATAACAGGCCCAACACTGAAGCTTTCTTT
abundance: .; v_gene: TRBV15; d_gene: TRBD1; j_gene: TRBJ2-7; CDR3aa: CATSSNLRDSYEQYF; CDR3nt: TGTGCCACCAGCAGCAACCTCCGGGACAGCTACGAGCAGTACTTC
abundance: once; v_gene: TRBV3-1/TRBV3-2; d_gene: TRBD1; j_gene: TRBJ1-2; CDR3aa: CASSQDGGGGGYTF; CDR3nt: TGTGCCAGCAGCCAAGACGGAGGGGGCGGTGGCTACACCTTC
abundance: .; v_gene: TRBV7-9; d_gene: .; j_gene: TRBJ2-5; CDR3aa: CASSFQETQYF; CDR3nt: TGTGCCAGCAGCTTTCAAGAGACCCAGTACTTC
abundance: .; v_gene: TRBV15; d_gene: .; j_gene: TRBJ2-3; CDR3aa: CATSRVSSGGSDTQYF; CDR3nt: TGTGCCACCAGCAGAGTATCCTCGGGCGGGTCAGATACGCAGTATTTT
abundance: .; v_gene: TRBV1; d_gene: .; j_gene: TRBJ2-1; CDR3aa: CTSSQRVGGPDKKQFF; CDR3nt: TGCACCAGCAGCCAAAGAGTCGGGGGACCCGATAAGAAACAGTTCTTC
abundance: few; v_gene: TRBV9; d_gene: TRBD1; j_gene: TRBJ2-4; CDR3aa: CASSVEGQAQIQYF; CDR3nt: TGTGCCAGCAGCGTAGAGGGACAGGCGCAGATTCAGTACTTC
abundance: .; v_gene: TRBV30; d_gene: .; j_gene: TRBJ1-1; CDR3aa: CAWSRGGYTEAFF; CDR3nt: TGTGCCTGGAGTAGGGGGGGTTACACTGAAGCTTTCTTT
abundance: .; v_gene: TRBV9; d_gene: .; j_gene: TRBJ1-3; CDR3aa: CASSPLTGFTSGNTIYF; CDR3nt: TGTGCCAGCAGCCCCCTTACCGGGTTCACCTCTGGAAACACCATATATTTT
abundance: .; v_gene: TRBV5-8; d_gene: TRBD1; j_gene: TRBJ1-2; CDR3aa: CASSGGDRDSYGYTF; CDR3nt: TGTGCCAGCAGCGGGGGAGACCGGGACAGTTATGGCTACACCTTC
abundance: .; v_gene: TRBV6-5; d_gene: TRBD1; j_gene: TRBJ2-7; CDR3aa: CASSYLQGVSYEQYF; CDR3nt: TGTGCCAGCAGTTACCTACAGGGGGTCTCCTACGAGCAGTACTTC
abundance: few; v_gene: TRBV25-1; d_gene: .; j_gene: TRBJ2-7; CDR3aa: CASSALGAGDEQYF; CDR3nt: TGTGCCAGCAGTGCCCTGGGGGCGGGGGACGAGCAGTACTTC
abundance: .; v_gene: TRBV25-1; d_gene: .; j_gene: TRBJ2-3; CDR3aa: CASSGLSFSTDTQYF; CDR3nt: TGTGCCAGCAGTGGACTCTCGTTCAGCACAGATACGCAGTATTTT
abundance: .; v_gene: TRBV6-1; d_gene: .; j_gene: TRBJ1-5; CDR3aa: CASSEVVSYSNQPQHF; CDR3nt: TGTGCCAGCAGTGAAGTCGTCAGCTATAGCAATCAGCCCCAGCATTTT
abundance: .; v_gene: TRBV6-5; d_gene: .; j_gene: TRBJ1-6; CDR3aa: CASRTDTRDSPLHF; CDR3nt: TGTGCCAGCAGGACCGATACTAGAGATTCACCCCTCCACTTT
abundance: .; v_gene: TRBV6-5; d_gene: TRBD1; j_gene: TRBJ1-2; CDR3aa: CASSTSGGEGYTF; CDR3nt: TGTGCCAGCAGCACCTCAGGGGGCGAGGGCTACACCTTC
abundance: .; v_gene: TRBV5-4; d_gene: .; j_gene: TRBJ2-5; CDR3aa: CASSPGVAGTQETQYF; CDR3nt: TGTGCCAGCAGCCCGGGTGTGGCAGGAACACAAGAGACCCAGTACTTC
abundance: .; v_gene: TRBV27; d_gene: .; j_gene: TRBJ1-1; CDR3aa: CASSFNQNTEAFF; CDR3nt: TGTGCCAGCAGTTTTAATCAGAACACTGAAGCTTTCTTT
abundance: .; v_gene: TRBV6-1; d_gene: .; j_gene: TRBJ1-4; CDR3aa: CASSDRDNNEKLFF; CDR3nt: TGTGCCAGCAGTGACAGAGATAATAATGAAAAACTGTTTTTT
abundance: .; v_gene: TRBV9; d_gene: .; j_gene: TRBJ2-7; CDR3aa: CASSVTGQPRSYEQYF; CDR3nt: TGTGCCAGCAGCGTGACAGGACAGCCTCGCTCCTACGAGCAGTACTTC
abundance: .; v_gene: TRBV6-1; d_gene: .; j_gene: TRBJ2-7; CDR3aa: CASSEIAGTYEQYF; CDR3nt: TGTGCCAGCAGTGAAATTGCAGGCACCTACGAGCAGTACTTC
abundance: many; v_gene: TRBV4-2; d_gene: TRBD2; j_gene: TRBJ2-7; CDR3aa: CASSQDRALADYKQYF; CDR3nt: TGTGCCAGCAGCCAAGATAGGGCCCTAGCGGACTACAAGCAGTACTTC
abundance: .; v_gene: TRBV2; d_gene: .; j_gene: TRBJ1-4; CDR3aa: CASSEWGAGWNEKLFF; CDR3nt: TGTGCCAGCAGTGAATGGGGGGCCGGGTGGAATGAAAAACTGTTTTTT
abundance: few; v_gene: TRBV6-2/TRBV6-3; d_gene: .; j_gene: TRBJ1-2; CDR3aa: CASSVTFLEYGYTF; CDR3nt: TGTGCCAGCAGTGTCACGTTTCTCGAGTATGGCTACACCTTC
abundance: few; v_gene: TRBV5-1; d_gene: .; j_gene: TRBJ1-6; CDR3aa: CASSLAGDGNSPLHF; CDR3nt: TGCGCCAGCAGCTTGGCCGGGGATGGGAATTCACCCCTCCACTTT
abundance: few; v_gene: TRBV5-1; d_gene: TRBD1; j_gene: TRBJ2-7; CDR3aa: CASSYLPDRTYEQYF; CDR3nt: TGCGCCAGCAGCTACCTCCCGGACAGGACCTACGAGCAGTACTTC
abundance: few; v_gene: TRBV20-1; d_gene: .; j_gene: TRBJ1-5; CDR3aa: CSASRGGDQPQHF; CDR3nt: TGCAGTGCTAGTCGAGGTGGGGATCAGCCCCAGCATTTT
abundance: few; v_gene: TRBV5-1; d_gene: .; j_gene: TRBJ2-5; CDR3aa: CASSFRAGTQETQYF; CDR3nt: TGCGCCAGCAGCTTTAGGGCGGGGACTCAAGAGACCCAGTACTTC
abundance: .; v_gene: TRBV7-9; d_gene: TRBD1; j_gene: TRBJ1-1; CDR3aa: CASSAPGQGRKMNTEAFF; CDR3nt: TGTGCCAGCAGCGCCCCCGGACAGGGGCGTAAGATGAACACTGAAGCTTTCTTT
abundance: .; v_gene: TRBV3-1/TRBV3-2; d_gene: .; j_gene: TRBJ1-6; CDR3aa: CASSPSTGGNSPLHF; CDR3nt: TGTGCCAGCAGCCCCTCGACAGGAGGGAATTCACCCCTCCACTTT
abundance: .; v_gene: TRBV29-1; d_gene: .; j_gene: TRBJ2-7; CDR3aa: CSVGRDGYEQYF; CDR3nt: TGCAGCGTTGGCCGGGACGGCTACGAGCAGTACTTC
abundance: .; v_gene: TRBV19; d_gene: TRBD2; j_gene: TRBJ2-7; CDR3aa: CASSIMRGRAYEQYF; CDR3nt: TGTGCCAGTAGTATAATGCGGGGGAGGGCCTACGAGCAGTACTTC
abundance: once; v_gene: TRBV7-9; d_gene: TRBD2; j_gene: TRBJ2-1; CDR3aa: CASSPSTSGRSNEQFF; CDR3nt: TGTGCCAGCAGCCCCAGCACTAGCGGGAGGTCCAATGAGCAGTTCTTC
abundance: .; v_gene: TRBV4-1; d_gene: .; j_gene: TRBJ2-2; CDR3aa: CASRWVGVDTGELFF; CDR3nt: TGCGCCAGCAGGTGGGTGGGAGTGGACACCGGGGAGCTGTTTTTT
abundance: .; v_gene: TRBV6-5; d_gene: TRBD2; j_gene: TRBJ2-7; CDR3aa: CASSYAGGSYEQYF; CDR3nt: TGTGCCAGCAGTTACGCGGGGGGTTCCTACGAGCAGTACTTC
abundance: .; v_gene: TRBV5-1; d_gene: TRBD1; j_gene: TRBJ1-4; CDR3aa: CASRWSGQGYEKLFF; CDR3nt: TGCGCCAGCAGGTGGTCGGGACAGGGATATGAAAAACTGTTTTTT
abundance: few; v_gene: TRBV6-5; d_gene: .; j_gene: TRBJ2-7; CDR3aa: CATTNRQGGEQYF; CDR3nt: TGTGCCACAACTAATAGACAGGGAGGCGAGCAGTACTTC
abundance: .; v_gene: TRBV3-1/TRBV3-2; d_gene: .; j_gene: TRBJ1-6; CDR3aa: CASSQTGTFFLHF; CDR3nt: TGTGCCAGCAGCCAAACCGGGACATTCTTCCTCCACTTT
abundance: .; v_gene: TRBV18; d_gene: .; j_gene: TRBJ2-3; CDR3aa: CASSPNGPQNTDTQYF; CDR3nt: TGTGCCAGCTCACCTAACGGGCCACAAAACACAGATACGCAGTATTTT
abundance: few; v_gene: TRBV4-1; d_gene: .; j_gene: TRBJ1-2; CDR3aa: CASSQLLRRQAIYGYTF; CDR3nt: TGCGCCAGCAGCCAACTTTTAAGGCGACAGGCCATCTATGGCTACACCTTC
abundance: .; v_gene: TRBV5-4; d_gene: .; j_gene: TRBJ2-2; CDR3aa: CASSRNGFGAYTGELFF; CDR3nt: TGTGCCAGCAGCCGCAATGGTTTCGGAGCTTACACCGGGGAGCTGTTTTTT
abundance: few; v_gene: TRBV3-1/TRBV3-2; d_gene: TRBD2; j_gene: TRBJ2-3; CDR3aa: CASSQDPRGGGWTDTQYF; CDR3nt: TGTGCCAGCAGCCAGGATCCTAGGGGCGGGGGATGGACAGATACGCAGTATTTT
abundance: .; v_gene: TRBV10-3; d_gene: TRBD2; j_gene: TRBJ2-1; CDR3aa: CAIMGSGEYNEQFF; CDR3nt: TGTGCCATCATGGGTAGCGGGGAGTACAATGAGCAGTTCTTC